The 10 T cell receptor beta chains given below trace back to one sample, sequenced in a study of cytomegalovirus exposure and HLA in healthy donors. It was with 60 Vbeta and 13 Jbeta primers that the PCR ran. Profiled with immunoSEQ multiplex PCR; TCRdb holds only in-frame clones, not every one. The sample yields some 200,000 clones, roughly 85% seen once. Sample: PBMCs. Receptor source: a man younger than 35 in good health and CMV-seronegative.

The V call is TRBV19, the J call TRBJ2-7, with 9 bases fitting TRBD1. The germline gives CDR1 LNHDA, CDR2 SQIVND (reference sequence). The CDR3 totals 14 residues. Losses at the gene ends were 7 bases for V and 1 base for J; bases not matched to a gene: 5. The DNA of the CDR3 is TGTGCCAGTACCCAACAGGGGGCATCCTACGAGCAGTACTTC. Protein: CASTQQGASYEQYF.

The V and J genes are TRBV28 and TRBJ2-1; D uncertain. The length of the CDR3 is 14 residues. The germline V and J ends were trimmed by 3 bases and 10 bases, with 16 bases remaining between them. CDR1 MDHEN and CDR2 SYDVKM come from the germline V gene. The CDR3 region has the DNA TGTGCCAGCAGTTTGAGCCCTGCGCTAGGAGAGCAGTTCTTC. This gives the protein CASSLSPALGEQFF.

CDR3 bases: TGTGCCAGCAGCTTATTTGGGGGGGCCGTTTACACCGGGGAGCTGTTTTTT. Protein sequence: CASSLFGGAVYTGELFF. The chain uses TRBV11-2 and TRBJ2-2, with D tentatively TRBD2 (7 bases). The CDR3 runs to 17 residues. Germline CDR1 SGHAT, CDR2 FQNNGV. Trimming pared 2 bases from V and 3 bases from J, leaving 16 bases between.

The chain recombines TRBV14 with TRBJ2-7; 7 positions agree with TRBD1. The CDR3 sequence is 15 residues long. Germline V lookup: CDR1 SGHDN, CDR2 FVKESK. Unmatched junction bases numbered 7, after V lost 2 bases and J lost 3 bases. CDR3 sequence (DNA): TGTGCCAGCAGCCAATGGGGACAGACCGACTACGAGCAGTACTTC. As protein: CASSQWGQTDYEQYF. Together with reference TRBV14 and TRBJ2-7, the CDR3 gives the full variable domain: EAGVTQFPSHSVIEKGQTVTLRCDPISGHDNLYWYRRVMGKEIKFLLHFVKESKQDESGMPNNRFLAERTGGTYSTLKVQPAELEDSGVYFCASSQWGQTDYEQYFGPGTRLTVT.

This clone was seen a few times. The chain joins TRBV5-4 to TRBJ1-2; possibly TRBD1 for D (5 bases). The CDR3 extends over 14 amino acids. The germline V gene has CDR1 SGHNT and CDR2 YYREEE (reference sequence). Trimming stripped 6 bases from V and 3 bases from J, with 15 bases between. As DNA, the CDR3 is TGTGCCAGCATCTCCGCGGACACCGACTATGGCTACACCTTC. Translating it yields CASISADTDYGYTF.

J is TRBJ2-3 and V is TRBV7-3; 9 bases line up with TRBD2. This CDR3 is built from 16 residues. Unmatched junction bases numbered 8, after V lost 3 bases and J lost 4 bases. In germline, CDR1 is SGHTA, CDR2 FQGTGA. DNA for the CDR3: TGTGCCAGCAGCTTGGCAGGCGGGGGGGCCGCAGATACGCAGTATTTT. Translated, it gives CASSLAGGGAADTQYF.

In this sample, this clone turned up a few times. The J gene is TRBJ1-3, the V gene TRBV7-6, with 7 bases aligning to TRBD1. The germline V gene encodes CDR1 SGHVS and CDR2 FNYEAQ. The ends lost 5 bases at V and 2 bases at J; junction bases unmatched: 6. This CDR3 contains 15 residues. The CDR3 DNA reads as TGTGCCAGCAGCCTCCGGACAGGCGCTGGAAACACCATATATTTT. As protein: CASSLRTGAGNTIYF.

The chain employs TRBV11-3 and TRBJ1-6; D is unclear. This CDR3 has 11 amino acids. V was clipped by 4 bases and J by 7 bases, with 2 bases between them. In germline, CDR1 is SGHNT, CDR2 YENEEA. The CDR3 spells CASSSNSPLHF. The CDR3 DNA reads as TGTGCCAGCAGCTCGAATTCACCCCTCCACTTT.

This clone was recorded a few times. The V and J genes are TRBV6-5 and TRBJ2-6; D gene ambiguous. Trimming left V 2 bases short and J 0 bases short, with 8 bases between. CDR3 size: 16 residues. The germline V gene has CDR1 MNHEY and CDR2 SVGAGI. The CDR3: CASSYVQLSGANVLTF. CDR3 coding DNA: TGTGCCAGCAGTTACGTGCAACTCTCTGGGGCCAACGTCCTGACTTTC.

V usage is TRBV2 and J usage is TRBJ1-1; D is possibly TRBD1 (6 bases). The CDR3 runs 15 residues. V lost 4 bases to trimming and J lost 0 bases, with 12 bases between them. Germline CDR1 reads SNHLY; CDR2 reads FYNNEI. The CDR3 region is CASSANRVMNTEAFF. DNA of the CDR3: TGTGCCAGCAGTGCCAACAGGGTCATGAACACTGAAGCTTTCTTT.